The table lists the clone carrying this TCR beta chain with a few counts. This entry comes from a study of Graves' ophthalmopathy and Graves' hyperthyroidism. The germline V gene has CDR1 WSHSY and CDR2 SAAADI. The CDR3 covers 14 residues. J gave up 3 bases and V 6 bases, and 6 bases lay outside the gene matches. Amplification targeted the TCR beta CDR3 regions, with RNA transcripts as the source material. The library came from an HTBI-primed first-round RT-PCR and a second-round multiplex PCR. TCRdb ran MiXCR on the multiplex PCR reads and lists one entry per CDR3 protein. The data hold 260,000 or so distinct CDR3 sequences, with around 42% observed a single time.

The chain combines TRBV10-2 with TRBJ1-1; 8 positions match TRBD1. This receptor was identified in an adult man with Graves' ophthalmopathy. The sequenced sample was peripheral blood. In DNA form, the CDR3 reads TGCGCCAGCAGATCAGGACAGGGATACACTGAAGCTTTCTTT. It encodes CASRSGQGYTEAFF.